This is a list of T cell receptor beta chains from one sample in a study of cytomegalovirus exposure and HLA in healthy donors. Measured with immunoSEQ multiplex PCR; TCRdb has only the in-frame clones, and not every one. The sample consists of some 170,000 clones, around three quarters of them appearing once. The sequencing input was PBMCs. All receptors derive from a woman in her 30s in good health and CMV-seronegative. Both conserved end residues are part of each CDR3. A D gene is named only where the DNA matches it firmly. Not every row has a clone size; where given, it reads once, few, many or a size class.

size: .
J: TRBJ1-5
D: .
V: TRBV19
DNA: TGTGCCAGTAGTATCCGAGTGCCAGGGGATGGTCAGCCCCAGCATTTT
CDR3: CASSIRVPGDGQPQHF

size: .
J: TRBJ2-7
D: TRBD1
V: TRBV27
DNA: TGTGCCAGCAGTGGCCCTGGACAGGCCCCCTACGAGCAGTACTTC
CDR3: CASSGPGQAPYEQYF

size: .
J: TRBJ2-1
D: TRBD1
V: TRBV11-3
DNA: TGTGCCAGCAGCCCCCAGACAGGGGGCGAAGAGCAGTTCTTC
CDR3: CASSPQTGGEEQFF

size: few
J: TRBJ1-1
D: .
V: TRBV2
DNA: TGTGCCAGCAGTTGGCTAGGACAAGCGAACACTGAAGCTTTCTTT
CDR3: CASSWLGQANTEAFF

size: .
J: TRBJ2-7
D: .
V: TRBV10-2
DNA: TGCGCCAGCAGTGACAGGGTGGTCTACGAGCAGTACTTC
CDR3: CASSDRVVYEQYF

size: .
J: TRBJ2-1
D: TRBD2
V: TRBV30
DNA: TGTGCCTGGAGTGAGGGACTATCCAATGAGCAGTTCTTC
CDR3: CAWSEGLSNEQFF

size: .
J: TRBJ2-5
D: .
V: TRBV19
DNA: TGTGCCAGTAGTATAGCCAATCCCGACACGGCCCGGTACTTC
CDR3: CASSIANPDTARYF

size: once
J: TRBJ2-7
D: TRBD2
V: TRBV5-4
DNA: TGTGCCAGCAGCTTGGCCGGGGGGGGTGGCTACGAGCAGTACTTC
CDR3: CASSLAGGGGYEQYF

size: .
J: TRBJ2-7
D: .
V: TRBV28
DNA: TGTGCCAGCAGATACAGGGCCCTCTCCTACGAGCAGTACTTC
CDR3: CASRYRALSYEQYF

size: .
J: TRBJ2-7
D: .
V: TRBV2
DNA: TGTGCCAGCAGTGAAGTTAGCGAGCAGTACTTC
CDR3: CASSEVSEQYF

size: .
J: TRBJ2-3
D: .
V: TRBV29-1
DNA: TGCAGCGTTTACGGGTCAGCAGCCGACCCTAGCACAGATACGCAGTATTTT
CDR3: CSVYGSAADPSTDTQYF

size: .
J: TRBJ1-5
D: .
V: TRBV27
DNA: TGTGCCAGCAGTTCGTACCAGGGTGTTACGCAGCCCCAGCATTTT
CDR3: CASSSYQGVTQPQHF

size: .
J: TRBJ2-3
D: .
V: TRBV9
DNA: TGTGCCGTCCCCCTCCGGGACAACACAGATACGCAGTATTTT
CDR3: CAVPLRDNTDTQYF

size: .
J: TRBJ2-7
D: TRBD2
V: TRBV6-5
DNA: TGTGCCAGCAGTTCCGTTAGCGGGAGAAACGAGCAGTACTTC
CDR3: CASSSVSGRNEQYF

size: .
J: TRBJ2-2
D: .
V: TRBV7-9
DNA: TGTGCCAGCAGCCCCCCGGGAATGGCCGGGGAGCTGTTTTTT
CDR3: CASSPPGMAGELFF

size: .
J: TRBJ2-5
D: TRBD2
V: TRBV5-1
DNA: TGCGCCAGCTCGGGGACTAGCGGGGGGGCAGAAGAGACCCAGTACTTC
CDR3: CASSGTSGGAEETQYF

size: .
J: TRBJ2-3
D: .
V: TRBV4-1
DNA: TGCGCCAGCAGCCAGCACGGGGGACGACTAGAATCTTACAGCACAGATACGCAGTATTTT
CDR3: CASSQHGGRLESYSTDTQYF

size: .
J: TRBJ1-1
D: .
V: TRBV19
DNA: TGTGCCAGTAGAGGGGGGGGCAGGGGCGCGACTGAAGCTTTCTTT
CDR3: CASRGGGRGATEAFF

size: once
J: TRBJ2-7
D: TRBD1
V: TRBV4-1
DNA: TGCGCCAGCAGCCAAGTTACAGGGGTTCGTAGGGAGCAGTACTTC
CDR3: CASSQVTGVRREQYF

size: .
J: TRBJ2-7
D: .
V: TRBV27
DNA: TGTGCCAGCAGAGGACTTGCCTACGAGCAGTACTTC
CDR3: CASRGLAYEQYF

size: .
J: TRBJ1-6
D: .
V: TRBV30
DNA: TGTGCCTGGGATAGAGGGCGGACAGCCTCCTATAATTCACCCCTCCACTTT
CDR3: CAWDRGRTASYNSPLHF

size: .
J: TRBJ2-5
D: TRBD1
V: TRBV10-3
DNA: TGTGCCATCAGTGAGTTTGAGGACAGGGCCGACGAGACCCAGTACTTC
CDR3: CAISEFEDRADETQYF

size: .
J: TRBJ2-3
D: TRBD1
V: TRBV5-1
DNA: TGCGCCAGCTCGTTCCAGGGGGCAGATACGCAGTATTTT
CDR3: CASSFQGADTQYF

size: .
J: TRBJ1-1
D: .
V: TRBV27
DNA: TGTGCCAGCAGCGACGGACACTGGAACACTGAAGCTTTCTTT
CDR3: CASSDGHWNTEAFF

size: .
J: TRBJ2-7
D: .
V: TRBV27
DNA: TGTGCCAGCAGTTTGGCGAGGAGCTCCTACGAGCAGTACTTC
CDR3: CASSLARSSYEQYF

size: .
J: TRBJ2-3
D: TRBD2
V: TRBV7-7
DNA: TGTGCCAGCAGCTTAACGGGAGGGAGCACAGATACGCAGTATTTT
CDR3: CASSLTGGSTDTQYF

size: .
J: TRBJ2-7
D: TRBD2
V: TRBV5-4
DNA: TGTGCCAGCAGCTTGGTGGGACTAGCGGAGCAGTACTTC
CDR3: CASSLVGLAEQYF

size: .
J: TRBJ1-1
D: .
V: TRBV4-2
DNA: TGTGCCAGCAGCCAGGCCTCAGCGGGGTTTGACACTGAAGCTTTCTTT
CDR3: CASSQASAGFDTEAFF

size: once
J: TRBJ1-4
D: .
V: TRBV29-1
DNA: TGCAGCGTTGTCATCGGGAATGAAAAACTGTTTTTT
CDR3: CSVVIGNEKLFF

size: .
J: TRBJ2-1
D: .
V: TRBV5-4
DNA: TGTGCCAGCCGTGCAGGGAACCCGGGGGACTACAATGAGCAGTTCTTC
CDR3: CASRAGNPGDYNEQFF

size: .
J: TRBJ2-7
D: .
V: TRBV9
DNA: TGTGCCAGCAGCGTATCAGCAGGTTCCTACGAGCAGTACTTC
CDR3: CASSVSAGSYEQYF

size: few
J: TRBJ2-7
D: .
V: TRBV10-1
DNA: TGCGCCAGCAGTGAGCACCGGGATTTATCCTACGAGCAGTACTTC
CDR3: CASSEHRDLSYEQYF

size: .
J: TRBJ2-3
D: TRBD2
V: TRBV19
DNA: TGTGCCAGTAGTATGAGGACTAGCGGGGGGAGAACAGATACGCAGTATTTT
CDR3: CASSMRTSGGRTDTQYF

size: .
J: TRBJ1-6
D: .
V: TRBV27
DNA: TGTGCCAGCAGTTTTTCCGGCCAGGGCAATTCACCCCTCCACTTT
CDR3: CASSFSGQGNSPLHF

size: once
J: TRBJ2-5
D: .
V: TRBV18
DNA: TGTGCCAGCTCACCAAGCCGGACTAACCAAGAGACCCAGTACTTC
CDR3: CASSPSRTNQETQYF

size: .
J: TRBJ1-3
D: .
V: TRBV6-1
DNA: TGTGCCGGAGGGCGTGGAAACACCATATATTTT
CDR3: CAGGRGNTIYF

size: .
J: TRBJ1-5
D: TRBD1
V: TRBV5-6
DNA: TGTGCCAGCAGCTTTAGGACAGGCCTCAATCAGCCCCAGCATTTT
CDR3: CASSFRTGLNQPQHF

size: .
J: TRBJ1-1
D: TRBD1
V: TRBV18
DNA: TGTGCCAGCTCACCTTCGACAGGGGTAATCACTGAAGCTTTCTTT
CDR3: CASSPSTGVITEAFF

size: .
J: TRBJ2-1
D: TRBD2
V: TRBV6-6
DNA: TGTGCCAGCAGGCGACTAGCGGGAGAGGGCAATGAGCAGTTCTTC
CDR3: CASRRLAGEGNEQFF

size: .
J: TRBJ2-2
D: TRBD2
V: TRBV9
DNA: TGTGCCAGCAGCCCGTTTGCGGGGGAGTACACCGGGGAGCTGTTTTTT
CDR3: CASSPFAGEYTGELFF

size: .
J: TRBJ2-3
D: .
V: TRBV7-2
DNA: TGTGCCAGCAGCCAGGTCACAGATACGCAGTATTTT
CDR3: CASSQVTDTQYF

size: .
J: TRBJ1-5
D: TRBD1
V: TRBV27
DNA: TGTGCCAGCAGTCCTCTCTTCCTTACAGGGGTGGGCCAGCCCCAGCATTTT
CDR3: CASSPLFLTGVGQPQHF

size: .
J: TRBJ2-1
D: TRBD2
V: TRBV29-1
DNA: TGCAGCGTCCCACTAGCGGGAGGAAATGAGCAGTTCTTC
CDR3: CSVPLAGGNEQFF

size: once
J: TRBJ2-3
D: TRBD2
V: TRBV10-1
DNA: TGCGCCAGCAGCCGGGGGGTAAAGGGTACGCAGTATTTT
CDR3: CASSRGVKGTQYF